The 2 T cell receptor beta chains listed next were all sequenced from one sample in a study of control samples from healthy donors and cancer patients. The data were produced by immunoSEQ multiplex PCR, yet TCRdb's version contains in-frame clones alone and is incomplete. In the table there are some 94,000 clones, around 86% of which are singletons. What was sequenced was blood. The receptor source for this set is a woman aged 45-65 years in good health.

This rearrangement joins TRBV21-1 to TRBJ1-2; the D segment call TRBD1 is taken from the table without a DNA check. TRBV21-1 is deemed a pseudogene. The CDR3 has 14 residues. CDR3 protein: CASSARRPNYGYTF. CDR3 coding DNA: TGTGCCAGCAGCGCCAGGCGACCTAACTATGGCTACACCTTC.

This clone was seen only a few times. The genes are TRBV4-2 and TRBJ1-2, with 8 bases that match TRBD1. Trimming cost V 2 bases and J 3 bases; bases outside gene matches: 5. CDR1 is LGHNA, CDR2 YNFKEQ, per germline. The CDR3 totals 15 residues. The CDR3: CASSQTGGLYYGYTF. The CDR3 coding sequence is TGTGCCAGCAGCCAAACAGGGGGACTCTACTATGGCTACACCTTC.